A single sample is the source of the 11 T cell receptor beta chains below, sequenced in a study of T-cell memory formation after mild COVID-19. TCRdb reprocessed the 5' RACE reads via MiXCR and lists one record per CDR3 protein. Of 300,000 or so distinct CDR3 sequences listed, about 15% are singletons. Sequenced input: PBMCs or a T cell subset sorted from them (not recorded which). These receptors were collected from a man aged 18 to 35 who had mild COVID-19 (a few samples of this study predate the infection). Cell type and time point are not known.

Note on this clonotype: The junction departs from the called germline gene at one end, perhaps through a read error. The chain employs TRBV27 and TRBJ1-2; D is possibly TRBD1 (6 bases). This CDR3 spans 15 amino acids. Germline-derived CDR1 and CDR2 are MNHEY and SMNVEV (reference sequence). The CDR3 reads CASSLSETGDYGYTF. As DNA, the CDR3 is TGTGCCAGCAGTCTATCCGAGACAGGAGACTATGGCTACACCTTC.

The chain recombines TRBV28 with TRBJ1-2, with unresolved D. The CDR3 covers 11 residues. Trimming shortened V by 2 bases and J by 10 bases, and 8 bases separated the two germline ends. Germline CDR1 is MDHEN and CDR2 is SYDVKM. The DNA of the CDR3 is TGTGCCAGCAGTTTAGGGCCCCCCTACACCTTC. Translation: CASSLGPPYTF.

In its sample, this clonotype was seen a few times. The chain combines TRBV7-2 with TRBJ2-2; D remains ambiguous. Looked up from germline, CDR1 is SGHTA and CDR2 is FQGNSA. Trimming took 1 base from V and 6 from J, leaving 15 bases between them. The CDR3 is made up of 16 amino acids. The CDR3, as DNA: TGTGCCAGCAGCTTAGAGTCCCCTTTTGTGGCCGGGGAGCTGTTTTTT. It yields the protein CASSLESPFVAGELFF. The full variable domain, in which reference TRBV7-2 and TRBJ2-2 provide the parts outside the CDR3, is GAGVSQSPSNKVTEKGKDVELRCDPISGHTALYWYRQSLGQGLEFLIYFQGNSAPDKSGLPSDRFSAERTGGSVSTLTIQRTQQEDSAVYLCASSLESPFVAGELFFGEGSRLTVL.

The CDR3 sequence is CASSLGQGNNQPQHF. The CDR3 DNA sequence: TGTGCCAGCAGCTTAGGGCAGGGGAACAATCAGCCCCAGCATTTT. The V gene is TRBV5-6, the J gene TRBJ1-5; D may be TRBD1 (6 bases). Germline lookup yields CDR1 SGHDT and CDR2 YYEEEE. V dropped 2 bases and J dropped 3 bases, with 12 bases sitting between them. The CDR3 loop spans 15 amino acids.

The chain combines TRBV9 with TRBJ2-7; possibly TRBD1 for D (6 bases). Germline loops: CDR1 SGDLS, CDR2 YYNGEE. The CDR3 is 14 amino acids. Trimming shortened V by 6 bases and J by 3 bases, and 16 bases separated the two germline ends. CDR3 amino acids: CASTPEGRGYEQYF. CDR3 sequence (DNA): TGTGCCAGCACCCCAGAAGGCAGGGGCTACGAGCAGTACTTC.

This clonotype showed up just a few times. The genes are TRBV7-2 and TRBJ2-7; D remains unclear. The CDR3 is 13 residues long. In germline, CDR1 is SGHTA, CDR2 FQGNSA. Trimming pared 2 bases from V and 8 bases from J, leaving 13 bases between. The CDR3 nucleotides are TGTGCCAGCAGCTTAAGAGAGCGTTTCAAGCAGTACTTC. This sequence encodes CASSLRERFKQYF.

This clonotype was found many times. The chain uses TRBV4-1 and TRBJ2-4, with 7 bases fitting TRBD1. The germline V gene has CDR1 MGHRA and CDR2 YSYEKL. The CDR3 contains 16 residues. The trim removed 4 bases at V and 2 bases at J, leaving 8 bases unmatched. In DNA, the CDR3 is TGCGCCAGCAGCCTCGACCAGGGGGATTCCAAAAACATTCAGTACTTC. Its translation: CASSLDQGDSKNIQYF.

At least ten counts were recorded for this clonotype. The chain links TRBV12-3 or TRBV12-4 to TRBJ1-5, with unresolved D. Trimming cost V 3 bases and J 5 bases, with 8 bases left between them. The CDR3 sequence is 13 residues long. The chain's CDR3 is CASSLAGYQPQHF. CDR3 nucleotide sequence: TGTGCCAGCAGTTTGGCGGGGTATCAGCCCCAGCATTTT.

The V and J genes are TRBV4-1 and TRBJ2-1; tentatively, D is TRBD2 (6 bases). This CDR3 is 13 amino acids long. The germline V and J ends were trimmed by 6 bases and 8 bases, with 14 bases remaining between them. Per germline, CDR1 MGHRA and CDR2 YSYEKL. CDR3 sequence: CASRENWGDEQFF. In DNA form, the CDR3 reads TGCGCCAGCAGGGAAAATTGGGGGGATGAGCAGTTCTTC.

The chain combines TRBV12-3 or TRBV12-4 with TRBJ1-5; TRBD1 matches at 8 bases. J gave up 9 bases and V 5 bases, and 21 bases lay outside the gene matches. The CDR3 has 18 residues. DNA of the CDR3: TGTGCCAGCAGTCCAAGCGGGACAGGCGATCCACCCATCGCGCCCCAGCATTTT. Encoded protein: CASSPSGTGDPPIAPQHF.

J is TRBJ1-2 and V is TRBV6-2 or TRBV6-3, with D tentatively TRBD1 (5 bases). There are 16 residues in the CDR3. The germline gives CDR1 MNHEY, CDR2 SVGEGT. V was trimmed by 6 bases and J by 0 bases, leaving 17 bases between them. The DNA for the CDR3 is TGTGCCAGCAGCCCGGCGGGGGACGGATCTAACTATGGCTACACCTTC. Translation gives CASSPAGDGSNYGYTF.